The source of this T cell receptor (beta chain) is a study of PD-1 blockade in classical Hodgkin lymphoma. TCRdb's copy holds only in-frame clones and misses some; the assay was immunoSEQ multiplex PCR. The sample shows some 9,100 clones, 65% to 90% of them seen only once. Whole-study results and caveats: Diminished baseline TCR diversity has been reported in newly diagnosed patients relative to healthy donors. Whatever underlies the repertoire differences (possibly disease activity or prior therapy) remains undefined.

The CDR3 is made up of 16 amino acids. Germline V gene data show CDR1 as SGHVS and CDR2 as FQNEAQ. The V and J ends lost 1 base and 6 bases respectively, with 18 bases between them. The time point is: newly diagnosed, previously untreated cHL patient sample. PBMCs were thawed, and CD8+ T cells were then isolated from them by magnetic negative selection. Newly diagnosed classical Hodgkin lymphoma PBMCs, still untreated, provided the comparison samples. In regard to this clone: Its matching antigen is unknown.

Sequences were obtained from CD8+ T cells from blood. This TCR came from a human donor with classical Hodgkin lymphoma. V is TRBV7-8 and J is TRBJ1-2; the D gene is possibly TRBD1 (5 bases). The CDR3 region has the DNA TGTGCCAGCAGCTTAGGGTTGGTAGGAGGGGCGGATGGCTACACCTTC. Translation gives CASSLGLVGGADGYTF.